Presented here are 8 T cell receptor beta chains from one specimen sequenced in a study of T cells after yellow fever vaccination. One entry per CDR3 protein results from TCRdb running MiXCR on the 5' RACE reads. The profile covers roughly 250,000 distinct CDR3 sequences, with over 10% appearing a single time and approximately 0.49% taken by the ten largest. The sequences come from CD4+ T cells sorted from PBMCs, collected 45 days after the yellow fever booster vaccination. These receptors came from a man under 40 who received the YFV17D yellow fever vaccine.

This chain uses TRBV7-2 with TRBJ1-5, with D possibly TRBD1 on 5 matching bases. V was shortened by 2 bases and J by 4 bases, with 12 bases between the two germline ends. Per germline, CDR1 SGHTA and CDR2 FQGNSA. CDR3 size: 15 residues. This CDR3 reads CASSLSLGRNQPQHF. The CDR3 bases are TGTGCCAGCAGCTTATCATTGGGACGGAATCAGCCCCAGCATTTT.

This chain joins TRBV11-3 and TRBJ2-2; D gene ambiguous. Trimming took off 8 bases at V and 7 bases at J, with 8 bases between the two ends. The CDR3 is 11 residues long. The germline V gene encodes CDR1 SGHNT and CDR2 YENEEA. The CDR3 here is CASRGVGELFF. The CDR3 nucleotides are TGTGCCAGCCGTGGGGTCGGGGAGCTGTTTTTT. The full variable domain, rest sourced from reference TRBV11-3 and TRBJ2-2, is EAGVVQSPRYKIIEKKQPVAFWCNPISGHNTLYWYLQNLGQGPELLIRYENEEAVDDSQLPKDRFSAERLKGVDSTLKIQPAELGDSAVYLCASRGVGELFFGEGSRLTVL.

The V gene is TRBV2, the J gene TRBJ2-7; D not certain. V was cut by 4 bases and J by 0 bases, with 13 bases left in between. CDR1 is SNHLY and CDR2 is FYNNEI in the germline V gene. The CDR3 has 15 residues. CDR3 bases: TGTGCCAGCAGTGCTAAGCAGGCGAGCTCCTACGAGCAGTACTTC. Protein: CASSAKQASSYEQYF.

Many counts were recorded for this clonotype. The chain uses TRBV7-9 and TRBJ2-7, with D unclear. The CDR3 loop spans 11 amino acids. In germline, CDR1 is SEHNR, CDR2 FQNEAQ (reference sequence). The germline V and J ends were trimmed by 9 bases and 2 bases, with 8 bases remaining between them. CDR3 nucleotides: TGTGCCAGTAGTGGGGCCTACGAGCAGTACTTC. This translates into CASSGAYEQYF.

This clonotype was detected ten times or more. The chain uses TRBV10-1 and TRBJ2-1, with TRBD2 identical over 9 bases. This CDR3 is built from 13 residues. Trimming at V came to 7 bases and at J to 9 bases, leaving 7 bases not matched to a gene. Germline CDR1 is WNHNN and CDR2 is SYGVQD (reference sequence). The CDR3 here is CASKAGGGGEQFF. The CDR3 nucleotides are TGCGCCAGCAAAGCGGGAGGCGGAGGTGAGCAGTTCTTC.

The genes are TRBV29-1 and TRBJ2-2, with 9 bases that match TRBD1. The CDR3 is 14 amino acids. Germline CDR1 is SQVTM and CDR2 is ANQGSEA. The trim removed 6 bases at V and 1 base at J, leaving 3 bases unmatched. CDR3 sequence: CSVYRGLNTGELFF. CDR3 nucleotide sequence: TGCAGCGTGTACAGGGGGCTGAACACCGGGGAGCTGTTTTTT.

This clonotype has only a few counts. The V and J genes are TRBV20-1 and TRBJ1-1; tentative D call: TRBD1 (5 bases). V shed 1 base and J shed 3 bases, with 15 bases lying between them. The germline gives CDR1 DFQATT, CDR2 SNEGSKA (reference sequence). The length of the CDR3 is 15 residues. The CDR3 region has the DNA TGCAGTGCTAGAGTGGCCTCATGGGGGGACACTGAAGCTTTCTTT. Translating it yields CSARVASWGDTEAFF.

The chain couples TRBV20-1 to TRBJ2-1; 9 bases match TRBD1. This CDR3 contains 13 residues. The V gene's germline CDR1 is DFQATT and CDR2 SNEGSKA (reference sequence). J was trimmed by 7 bases and V by 5 bases; bases with no gene match: 6. CDR3 residues: CSARTGARNEQFF. CDR3 coding DNA: TGCAGTGCTCGGACAGGGGCGAGGAATGAGCAGTTCTTC.